This TCR beta chain was retrieved from a study of T cells in Graves' hyperthyroidism and ophthalmopathy (dated by TCRdb to the late 2010s). Study-level background: To identify distinguishing TCR V-J signatures, a discovery cohort of about 100 patients was used, comprising under 45 with Graves' ophthalmopathy and 55 to 65 with stable Graves' hyperthyroidism. Prospective prediction of ophthalmopathy was tested in an independent validation cohort consisting of roughly 20 hyperthyroidism patients and 17 patients who later progressed to ophthalmopathy. The roughly 91 discovery patients were randomly split 7:3 into training and test sets. The study also compared thyroid tissue and blood T-cell repertoires from more than five Graves' hyperthyroidism patients. After blood sampling, hyperthyroidism patients were treated with methimazole at a starting dose of 30 mg daily, and ophthalmopathy patients were treated with high-dose intravenous methylprednisolone. According to the paper, TCR Vbeta CDR3 sequencing was carried out on some 130 peripheral blood samples, which came from approximately 43 ophthalmopathy, around 75 hyperthyroidism and some 17 progressor patients. Overall results and qualifications from the work: No statistical method was used to fix the sample size in advance, and group allocation was not hidden from the investigators. Most expanded thyroid clonotypes (frequency above 0.001) were also detected in blood, a finding suggesting that blood repertoires may reflect thyroid immune responses. Ophthalmopathy was separated from stable hyperthyroidism by a 13 V-J signature model, with about 86% sensitivity and 81% to 82% specificity obtained in cross-validation and 80%/75% obtained in testing. In validation, the model predicted progression to ophthalmopathy a median of roughly 6.5 months before onset, with 65% to 71% sensitivity and 72.22% specificity.

Exclusion was applied to patients with uncontrolled infections, other autoimmune diseases, pregnancy or lactation. Clinical symptoms, serum thyroxine and TRAb, thyroid ultrasound, and orbital computed tomography formed the basis for the diagnoses. Total RNA was extracted using Trizol reagent, and RNA quality was assessed on an Agilent 2100 Bioanalyzer. The CDR1 and CDR2 encoded by the germline V gene are SQVTM and ANQGSEA. From the cysteine through the phenylalanine, the CDR3 covers 13 amino acids. The only DNA kept is the CDR3, 39 bases in frame from the first base. V drops 8 bases and J drops 0 bases, leaving 13 bases in between. This clonotype was observed a few times. Its antigen is unknown. No per-base quality is available; no much larger clone lies one base away. The TCR beta CDR3 regions were amplified from the RNA transcripts. The TCR CDR3 was subjected to a first round of RT-PCR using the HTBI primer set and the Qiagen OneStep RT-PCR kit. Libraries were constructed in a second round of multiplex PCR, after which size selection and purification were performed. Sequencing of the libraries was done on an Illumina HiSeq2000 using paired-end 100 bp reads. Processing in the source paper ran as follows. SOAPnuke was used to process the raw data, removing reads that contained adapters or uncalled bases, had a mean Phred below 15, or lacked an exact match to the constant primer or identifier. COPE v1.2.5 was used to merge high-quality paired reads, and clonotypes were defined as unique nucleotide sequences. Clonotypes were aligned to IMGT TRBV, TRBD and TRBJ reference segments using MiTCR v1.1. Analysis was restricted to V-J combinations with a frequency above 0.0001, which covered roughly 99% of repertoires. The TCS score was defined as F50 (clonal expansion) divided by E x V (chaos), with BLOSUM62-based TCRdist calculated between CDR3 peptides within each V-J. Welch's t-statistics and random forest reduced several hundred V-J features to roughly 13, which were used in a naive Bayes classifier (R e1071). The Morisita-Horn index was used to measure how similar the thyroid and blood repertoires were. TCRdb trimmed public reads at Q25 via fastp, called clones via MiXCR and kept in-frame beta chains. Rows are combined by CDR3 protein, so each entry shows the most common genes and DNA. V and J calls and clone size were set by TCRdb, not the authors. This sample comprises 450,000 to 700,000 distinct CDR3 sequences, 40% to 55% of them detected only once. Jointly, the top ten make up about 20% of the sample.

The source material was peripheral blood or thyroid tissue (not recorded which). This TCR was sampled from an adult woman with Graves' disease, either hyperthyroidism or ophthalmopathy (not recorded which). The rearrangement combines TRBV29-1 with TRBJ1-2; perhaps TRBD1 is the D gene, with 5 bases matching. This receptor has the CDR3 CSLVGRTNYGYTF. The DNA sequence is given as TGCAGCTTGGTGGGACGGACTAACTATGGCTACACCTTC.